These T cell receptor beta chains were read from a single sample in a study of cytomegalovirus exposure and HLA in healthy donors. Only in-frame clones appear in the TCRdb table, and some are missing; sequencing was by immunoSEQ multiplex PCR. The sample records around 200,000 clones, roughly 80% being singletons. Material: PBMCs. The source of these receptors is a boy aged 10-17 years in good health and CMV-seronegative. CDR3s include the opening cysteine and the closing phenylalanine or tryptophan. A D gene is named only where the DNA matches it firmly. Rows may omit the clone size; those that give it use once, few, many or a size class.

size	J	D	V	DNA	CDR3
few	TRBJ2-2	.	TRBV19	TGTGCCAGTAGTATTCAGACGGGCGGGGAGCTGTTTTTT	CASSIQTGGELFF
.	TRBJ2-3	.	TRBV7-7	TGTGCTAGCAGCTTTGGCCCCCCTGACACAGATACGCAGTATTTT	CASSFGPPDTDTQYF
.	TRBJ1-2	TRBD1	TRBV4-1	TGCGCCAGCAGCCTATACACTGGACAGGGGCACTATGGCTACACCTTC	CASSLYTGQGHYGYTF
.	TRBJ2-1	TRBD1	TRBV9	TGTGCCAGCAGCGCCAGGACAGGGGGTGAGCAGTTCTTC	CASSARTGGEQFF
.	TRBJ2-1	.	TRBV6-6	TGTGCCAGCAGTTTGGGACTGGCGGAATATGCTGAGCAGTTCTTC	CASSLGLAEYAEQFF
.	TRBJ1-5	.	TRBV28	TGTGCCAGCAGTCCCCCTAGAGGGCTCTATAGCAATCAGCCCCAGCATTTT	CASSPPRGLYSNQPQHF
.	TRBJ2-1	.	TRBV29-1	TGCAGCGTTGATCTTCTCTCCTACAATGAGCAGTTCTTC	CSVDLLSYNEQFF
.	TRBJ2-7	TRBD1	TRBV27	TGTGCCAGCAGTGAACAGGGGGCCCACGAGCAGTACTTC	CASSEQGAHEQYF
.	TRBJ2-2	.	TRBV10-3	TGTGCCATCGGGGCAGGGATAAACACCGGGGAGCTGTTTTTT	CAIGAGINTGELFF
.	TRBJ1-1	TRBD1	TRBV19	TGTGCCAGTGAAAAGGGACAGAGAAACACTGAAGCTTTCTTT	CASEKGQRNTEAFF
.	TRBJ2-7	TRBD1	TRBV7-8	TGTGCCAGCGGTACACCGGGACAGGGCTCCTACGAGCAGTACTTC	CASGTPGQGSYEQYF
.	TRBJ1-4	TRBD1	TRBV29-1	TGCAGCGAAGACAGGGTAGGGGAAAAACTGTTTTTT	CSEDRVGEKLFF
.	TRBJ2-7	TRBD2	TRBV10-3	TGTGCCATCAGTGACGGGGGAGGGTCCTACGAGCAGTACTTC	CAISDGGGSYEQYF
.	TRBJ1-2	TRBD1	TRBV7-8	TGTGCCAGCAGCTTAAGGACAGGGTTGGGCTACACCTTC	CASSLRTGLGYTF
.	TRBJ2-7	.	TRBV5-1	TGCGCCAGCAGCGGCGGAGGGTCCGGGATCTACGAGCAGTACTTC	CASSGGGSGIYEQYF
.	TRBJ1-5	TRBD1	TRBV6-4	TGTGCCAGCAGTGAGGGGACAGGGGGCAATCAGCCCCAGCATTTT	CASSEGTGGNQPQHF
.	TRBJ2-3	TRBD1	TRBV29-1	TGCAGCGGGAAAACCGGGACAGGGGGCACAGATACGCAGTATTTT	CSGKTGTGGTDTQYF
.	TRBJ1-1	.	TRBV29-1	TGCAGCGTTGTCAGGGGTAGGAGCACTGAAGCTTTCTTT	CSVVRGRSTEAFF
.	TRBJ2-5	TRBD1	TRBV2	TGTGCCAGCAGTGAAGGGGGACAGGGCCAGGCAGGGACCCAGTACTTC	CASSEGGQGQAGTQYF
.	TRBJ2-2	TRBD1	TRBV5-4	TGTGCCGGGGGACAGGCGAACACCGGGGAGCTGTTTTTT	CAGGQANTGELFF
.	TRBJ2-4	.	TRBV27	TGTGCCAGCAGTTTACCCGGGGGTGGCATTCAGTACTTC	CASSLPGGGIQYF
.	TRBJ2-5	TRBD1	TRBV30	TGTGCCTGGACGGACAGGTCGTACCAAGAGACCCAGTACTTC	CAWTDRSYQETQYF
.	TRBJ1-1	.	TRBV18	TGTGCCAGCTCAGCTGGCGCGGACACTGAAGCTTTCTTT	CASSAGADTEAFF
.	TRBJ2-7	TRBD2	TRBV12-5	TGTGCTAGTGGTCCCCCTCAAGCGGGAGGGTTTAACGAGCAGTACTTC	CASGPPQAGGFNEQYF
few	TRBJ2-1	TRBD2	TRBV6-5	TGTGCCAGCAGTTACGAGCCGGGAGCCGGGGGGAATGAGCAGTTCTTC	CASSYEPGAGGNEQFF
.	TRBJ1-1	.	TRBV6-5	TGTGCCAGCAGTGAGGGTTTGTCAGCTTTCTTT	CASSEGLSAFF
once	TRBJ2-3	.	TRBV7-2	TGTGCCAGCACCACGAGGTGGAGGGCGGGCACAGATACGCAGTATTTT	CASTTRWRAGTDTQYF
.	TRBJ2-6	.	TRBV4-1	TGCGCCAGCAGCCAAGAACACTGGCGACAGGCGGACCACTCTGGGGCCAACGTCCTGACTTTC	CASSQEHWRQADHSGANVLTF
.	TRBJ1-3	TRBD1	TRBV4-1	TGCGCCAGCAGCCAAGAACCCACAGGGGCTACTGGAAACACCATATATTTT	CASSQEPTGATGNTIYF
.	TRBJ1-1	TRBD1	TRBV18	TGTGCCAGCTCACGGGACAGCACGAACACTGAAGCTTTCTTT	CASSRDSTNTEAFF
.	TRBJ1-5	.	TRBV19	TGTGCCAGTAGTATAGACCAGGGTTTTAGCAATCAGCCCCAGCATTTT	CASSIDQGFSNQPQHF
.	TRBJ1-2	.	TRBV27	TGTGCCAGTCGGCTAGGACAGTCTAGCGGCTACACCTTC	CASRLGQSSGYTF
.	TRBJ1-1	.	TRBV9	TGTGCCAGCAGCGTCGTCAGGGGTGGGACTGAAGCTTTCTTT	CASSVVRGGTEAFF
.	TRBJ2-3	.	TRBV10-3	TGTGCCATCAGTAAGGACATTAGCACAGATACGCAGTATTTT	CAISKDISTDTQYF
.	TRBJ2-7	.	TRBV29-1	TGCAGCGTTGAGGCTAGCTACGAGCAGTACTTC	CSVEASYEQYF
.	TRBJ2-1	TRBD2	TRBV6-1	TGTGCCAGCAGTGAATTCGGGGGGAATATTTACAATGAGCAGTTCTTC	CASSEFGGNIYNEQFF
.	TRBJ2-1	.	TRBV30	TGTGCCTGGAGTGGCAGGCCTGGGGCCCTTAATGAGCAGTTCTTC	CAWSGRPGALNEQFF
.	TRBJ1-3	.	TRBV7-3	TGTGCCAGCAGCGCCGACACTGGAAACACCATATATTTT	CASSADTGNTIYF
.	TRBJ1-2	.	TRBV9	TGTGCCAGCAGCGCCGACAGGCTCCCCCTCTATGGCTACACCTTC	CASSADRLPLYGYTF
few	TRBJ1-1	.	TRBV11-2	TGTGCCAGCAGCCGGGACATAGGGTACATGAACACTGAAGCTTTCTTT	CASSRDIGYMNTEAFF